The 30 T cell receptor beta chains below were found in one sample sequenced in a study of blood T cell repertoires in COVID-19 (TCRdb year 2020). The method behind the library was the immunoSEQ multiplex PCR assay. TCRdb's version of the immuneACCESS table is confined to in-frame rearrangements and falls short of the full clone set. An unresolved V gene accounts for under half of the shortfall where checked; the remainder is of unknown origin. Within this sample are about 200,000 clones, with around 84% of them counted one time only. The biggest ten clones account for less than 4.5% of the sample. The specimen was peripheral blood. These receptors were obtained from a man aged 50-59 years with acute or convalescent COVID-19.

The chain joins TRBV6-1 to TRBJ2-3, with 9 bases identical to TRBD2. The CDR3 length is 15 residues. Germline values: CDR1 MNHNS, CDR2 SASEGT. V gave up 3 bases and J gave up 4 bases; unmatched junction bases: 5. The CDR3 bases are TGTGCCAGCAGTGAGGGCGGGGGGGGTGCAGATACGCAGTATTTT. It yields the protein CASSEGGGGADTQYF.

This clone has only one observation. V gene TRBV4-2 combines with J gene TRBJ2-7, with D possibly TRBD1 on 6 matching bases. Germline CDR1 and CDR2: LGHNA and YNFKEQ. V was cut by 1 base and J by 3 bases, with 13 bases left in between. The CDR3 totals 15 residues. Here the CDR3 reads CASSQAQGSIYEQYF. CDR3 DNA sequence: TGTGCCAGCAGCCAAGCCCAGGGGTCGATCTACGAGCAGTACTTC.

Here the CDR3 reads CASSYSRAPGQGRSSNQPQHF. Written as DNA, the CDR3 is TGTGCCAGCAGTTATTCCAGAGCGCCGGGACAGGGAAGGAGTAGCAATCAGCCCCAGCATTTT. The chain is built from TRBV6-2 or TRBV6-3 and TRBJ1-5; the match to TRBD1 covers 9 bases. This CDR3 contains 21 residues. In germline, CDR1 is MNHEY, CDR2 SVGEGT. The ends lost 3 bases at V and 0 bases at J; junction bases unmatched: 18.

The chain is built from TRBV5-1 and TRBJ1-3; no clear D gene. The germline gives CDR1 SGHRS, CDR2 YFSETQ. The CDR3 contains 16 residues. V was pared by 4 bases and J by 0 bases, with 14 bases between. This CDR3 is CASSRAAVGSGNTIYF. As DNA, the CDR3 is TGCGCCAGCAGCCGCGCGGCGGTGGGCTCTGGAAACACCATATATTTT.

This chain links TRBV18 with TRBJ2-5; tentative D call: TRBD1 (7 bases). This CDR3 is built from 15 residues. Germline CDR1 KGHSH, CDR2 LQKENI. The germline V and J ends were trimmed by 5 bases and 4 bases, with 17 bases remaining between them. CDR3 region: CASSDQEGAGETQYF. The CDR3 DNA follows: TGTGCCAGCTCAGACCAGGAGGGGGCGGGAGAGACCCAGTACTTC.

The V call is TRBV2, the J call TRBJ2-1; 13 bases are shared with TRBD2. The V segment lost 6 bases and the J segment 4 bases; nucleotides outside the gene matches: 6. The CDR3 runs to 16 residues. CDR1 and CDR2 from the germline V gene are SNHLY and FYNNEI. As DNA, the CDR3 is TGTGCCAGCAGGGTACTAGCGGGGGGGCGGTACAATGAGCAGTTCTTC. Its translation: CASRVLAGGRYNEQFF. Filled out from reference TRBV2 and TRBJ2-1, the complete variable domain reads EPEVTQTPSHQVTQMGQEVILRCVPISNHLYFYWYRQILGQKVEFLVSFYNNEISEKSEIFDDQFSVERPDGSNFTLKIRSTKLEDSAMYFCASRVLAGGRYNEQFFGPGTRLTVL.

This clone was seen a handful of times. The CDR3 reads CASNRETGTNQPQHF. As DNA, the CDR3 is TGTGCCAGCAATCGGGAGACAGGGACCAATCAGCCCCAGCATTTT. The rearrangement uses TRBV2 and TRBJ1-5; 7 bases align to TRBD1. This CDR3 comprises 15 residues. Germline lookup yields CDR1 SNHLY and CDR2 FYNNEI. V lost 7 bases to trimming and J lost 3 bases; unmatched junction nucleotides: 9.

This clone was detected only once. The V gene is TRBV5-4, the J gene TRBJ1-2, with a weak D call TRBD1 (6 bases). V was trimmed by 0 bases and J by 6 bases, leaving 12 bases between them. Germline V gives CDR1 SGHNT, CDR2 YYREEE (reference sequence). The CDR3 has 14 amino acids. The CDR3 DNA reads as TGTGCCAGCAGCTTGGTACAGGGTAGGGATGGCTACACCTTC. The encoded protein is CASSLVQGRDGYTF.

V is TRBV20-1 and J is TRBJ1-1; no firm D call. Trimming pared 5 bases from V and 1 base from J, leaving 5 bases between. Per the germline V gene, CDR1 is DFQATT and CDR2 is SNEGSKA (reference sequence). The CDR3 length is 11 residues. The CDR3 DNA reads TGCAGTGCTGTTCGGAACACTGAAGCTTTCTTT. This translates into CSAVRNTEAFF.

V and J are TRBV19 and TRBJ2-7; weak D call: TRBD1 (6 bases). Germline loops: CDR1 LNHDA, CDR2 SQIVND (reference sequence). The length of the CDR3 is 13 residues. The germline V and J ends were trimmed by 9 bases and 2 bases, with 14 bases remaining between them. In DNA form, the CDR3 reads TGTGCCAGCGGACAGCCTCCAACCTACGAGCAGTACTTC. Its protein is CASGQPPTYEQYF.

The chain uses TRBV7-8 and TRBJ1-5; 7 nucleotides agree with TRBD1. The CDR3 extends over 17 amino acids. Per the germline V gene, CDR1 is SGHVS and CDR2 is FQNEAQ. Trimming cost V 0 bases and J 0 bases; bases outside gene matches: 5. CDR3 amino acids: CASSLAPDRYSNQPQHF. DNA for the CDR3: TGTGCCAGCAGCTTAGCACCGGACAGGTATAGCAATCAGCCCCAGCATTTT.

This chain connects TRBV11-2 to TRBJ2-1, with D perhaps TRBD2 (5 bases). This CDR3 spans 15 amino acids. Germline V gives CDR1 SGHAT, CDR2 FQNNGV. V lost 1 base and J lost 3, with 10 bases in between. CDR3 sequence reads: CASSLGARDYNEQFF. The DNA for the CDR3 is TGTGCCAGCAGCTTAGGGGCCCGGGACTACAATGAGCAGTTCTTC.

J is TRBJ2-3 and V is TRBV5-1, with D possibly being TRBD2 (6 bases). CDR1 is SGHRS, CDR2 YFSETQ, per germline. The V and J ends lost 1 base and 2 bases respectively, with 14 bases between them. CDR3 length equals 16 residues. Written as DNA, the CDR3 is TGCGCCAGCAGCTTGAGGGCGGGGACTTACACAGATACGCAGTATTTT. As protein: CASSLRAGTYTDTQYF.

The chain joins TRBV7-7 to TRBJ2-3; 8 bases fit TRBD1. Germline CDR1 SSHAT, CDR2 FNYEAQ (reference sequence). V lost 1 base, J lost 2 bases, and 2 bases stayed unmatched. This CDR3 comprises 15 residues. The CDR3: CASSLGTGHTDTQYF. The CDR3 nucleotides read TGTGCCAGCAGCTTAGGGACAGGGCACACAGATACGCAGTATTTT.

The chain uses TRBV19 and TRBJ2-2, with 7 bases lining up with TRBD1. V shed 7 bases, J shed 3 bases, and the junction held 5 bases outside the gene matches. This CDR3 is built from 14 residues. Germline V CDR1 and CDR2: LNHDA, SQIVND (reference sequence). The CDR3 reads CASKYRGDTGELFF. The DNA of the CDR3 is TGTGCCAGTAAATACAGGGGAGACACCGGGGAGCTGTTTTTT.

V and J are TRBV6-5 and TRBJ1-1; D call uncertain. V lost 6 bases and J 5 bases, leaving 13 bases between the germline ends. This CDR3 spans 13 amino acids. Germline assignment: CDR1 MNHEY and CDR2 SVGAGI. The CDR3 reads CASSLGFGTEAFF. The CDR3 region has the DNA TGTGCCAGCAGCCTCGGATTCGGGACTGAAGCTTTCTTT.

This chain links TRBV18 with TRBJ2-5, with D maybe TRBD2 (7 bases). With 0 bases removed from V and 5 bases from J, the gap between germline ends came to 16 bases. The CDR3 has 16 residues. Germline V lookup: CDR1 KGHSH, CDR2 LQKENI. The CDR3 nucleotides read TGTGCCAGCTCACCACCTAATCGGGGGGCCACGGAGACCCAGTACTTC. Translation: CASSPPNRGATETQYF. The variable domain in full, with the rest retrieved from reference TRBV18 and TRBJ2-5, is NAGVMQNPRHLVRRRGQEARLRCSPMKGHSHVYWYRQLPEEGLKFMVYLQKENIIDESGMPKERFSAEFPKEGPSILRIQQVVRGDSAAYFCASSPPNRGATETQYFGPGTRLLVL.

J is TRBJ1-5 and V is TRBV19; D is unclear. The CDR3 spans 19 residues. Germline V gene sequence: CDR1 LNHDA, CDR2 SQIVND (reference sequence). V gave up 3 bases and J gave up 2 bases, with 23 bases separating them. The CDR3 nucleotides read TGTGCCAGTAGTATCCGTATTGCGTCAGACCCTGGGCGCAATCAGCCCCAGCATTTT. This encodes CASSIRIASDPGRNQPQHF.

This rearrangement joins TRBV7-3 to TRBJ2-1, with 7 positions matching TRBD1. The V and J ends lost 6 bases and 6 bases, in that order; junction bases with no gene match: 8. The CDR3 loop spans 14 amino acids. CDR1 is SGHTA, CDR2 FQGTGA, per germline. The CDR3 loop is CASSSDRIGNEQFF. Written as DNA, the CDR3 is TGTGCCAGCAGTTCGGACAGGATAGGCAATGAGCAGTTCTTC.

This clone is a singleton in its sample. The gene calls are TRBV29-1 and TRBJ1-1; no firm D call. This CDR3 comprises 13 residues. The V end was cut by 3 bases, the J end by 1 base, with 9 bases between. Germline V lookup: CDR1 SQVTM, CDR2 ANQGSEA. The CDR3 loop reads CSVDTGENTEAFF. The CDR3 DNA is TGCAGCGTTGATACTGGAGAGAACACTGAAGCTTTCTTT.

The chain links TRBV12-3 or TRBV12-4 to TRBJ2-1; D not resolved. This CDR3 comprises 13 residues. V lost 9 bases and J lost 2, with 11 bases in between. In DNA, the CDR3 is TGTGCCAGTGTTCTACGCCCCTACAATGAGCAGTTCTTC. This sequence encodes CASVLRPYNEQFF.

The chain combines TRBV9 with TRBJ1-4, with 10 positions matching TRBD1. From germline, CDR1 is SGDLS and CDR2 YYNGEE. The V gene end was trimmed by 4 bases and the J gene end by 0 bases; junction bases not matched to a gene: 9. The CDR3 is 18 residues long. In DNA form, the CDR3 reads TGTGCCAGCAGCTCAAGGGTGACAGGGGGCACAACTAATGAAAAACTGTTTTTT. It translates to CASSSRVTGGTTNEKLFF.

The gene calls are TRBV6-5 and TRBJ2-5; no clear D. CDR1 and CDR2 from the germline V gene are MNHEY and SVGAGI. Trimming removed 9 bases at V and 1 base at J, with 12 bases between. There are 13 residues in the CDR3. The CDR3 nucleotides are TGTGCCAGTTCCTCCCTGCGCCAAGAGACCCAGTACTTC. Protein product: CASSSLRQETQYF.

The rearrangement joins TRBV5-4 to TRBJ1-3; tentative D call: TRBD1 (5 bases). The V end lost 2 bases, the J end lost 0 bases, and 9 bases lay between the germline ends. CDR1 is SGHNT and CDR2 is YYREEE in the germline V gene (reference sequence). The CDR3 covers 15 residues. CDR3 DNA: TGTGCCAGCAGCTTTCAGGGCAACTCTGGAAACACCATATATTTT. Its protein is CASSFQGNSGNTIYF.

V usage is TRBV3-1 (or the pseudogene TRBV3-2) and J usage is TRBJ1-1; 8 positions match TRBD1. The CDR3 contains 15 residues. In germline, CDR1 is LGHDT, CDR2 YNNKEL (reference sequence). V shed 4 bases, J shed 1 base, and the junction held 5 bases outside the gene matches. The CDR3 DNA reads as TGTGCCAGCAGCCCCCGACAGGGGCGGAACACTGAAGCTTTCTTT. Translating it yields CASSPRQGRNTEAFF.

The J gene is TRBJ2-5, the V gene TRBV15; 10 bases fit TRBD2. The CDR3 runs to 16 residues. Trimming took 4 bases from V and 1 from J; bases not matched to a gene: 6. Germline CDR1 is LNHNV and CDR2 is YYDKDF (reference sequence). The CDR3 region is CATSMPRLAGQETQYF. The CDR3 DNA is TGTGCCACCAGCATGCCGCGACTAGCGGGCCAAGAGACCCAGTACTTC.

V and J are TRBV19 and TRBJ1-1; TRBD1 is a possible D gene (5 bases). From germline, CDR1 is LNHDA and CDR2 SQIVND (reference sequence). V lost 3 bases and J lost 2, with 16 bases in between. CDR3 length equals 16 residues. CDR3 in DNA: TGTGCCAGTAGTATGGGGGGGGGTGTTCCCAACACTGAAGCTTTCTTT. Translated, it gives CASSMGGGVPNTEAFF.

This clone was seen a few times. V and J are TRBV18 and TRBJ1-4; 9 bases are shared with TRBD1. Germline assignment: CDR1 KGHSH and CDR2 LQKENI. After removal of 4 bases from V and 5 bases from J, the junction contained 11 bases not matched to a gene. The CDR3 totals 17 residues. The CDR3 reads CASSRGQGSATNEKLFF. The CDR3, as DNA: TGTGCCAGCTCACGAGGACAGGGGTCAGCCACCAATGAAAAACTGTTTTTT.

This clone turned up a few times. The chain uses TRBV4-2 and TRBJ2-7, with D maybe TRBD2 (9 bases). Looked up from germline, CDR1 is LGHNA and CDR2 is YNFKEQ. This CDR3 is built from 18 residues. V shed 6 bases and J shed 3 bases, with 27 bases lying between them. CDR3 bases: TGTGCCAGCAGTGGACAGGGCGGTAGCGGGGGCCGAATCTACGAGCAGTACTTC. Translating gives CASSGQGGSGGRIYEQYF.

The table lists this clone with a count of one. CDR3 nucleotide sequence: TGTGCCACCAGCAGAGAAACTAGCGGGGTTTATACGCAGTATTTT. Its protein product is CATSRETSGVYTQYF. The chain has TRBV15 and TRBJ2-3, with 10 bases aligning to TRBD2. Germline V gene data show CDR1 as LNHNV and CDR2 as YYDKDF (reference sequence). V shed 0 bases and J 7 bases; nucleotides not matched to a gene: 4. The CDR3 length is 15 residues.